This TCR beta chain was recovered during a study of blood T cell repertoires in COVID-19. Assay: immunoSEQ multiplex PCR; the TCRdb copy retains only in-frame clones and omits some. The repertoire holds roughly 150,000 clones, with approximately 77% as singletons. Germline CDR1 MNHNS, CDR2 SASEGT. The germline V and J ends were trimmed by 3 bases and 6 bases, with 11 bases remaining between them. The CDR3 consists of 14 residues. The sample taken for sequencing was PBMCs or T cells enriched from blood (not recorded which). This chain uses TRBV6-1 with TRBJ2-2, with a possible D match to TRBD2 (6 bases). The TCR sequence derives from a man in his 60s who had recovered from COVID-19. CDR3 in amino acids: CASSDRGKAGELFF. The CDR3 bases are TGTGCCAGCAGTGATCGGGGGAAGGCCGGGGAGCTGTTTTTT.